Below, one T cell receptor beta chain is given with its context. Its antigen is unknown. Base qualities are missing; no much larger clone stands one base away. This entry is derived from a study of blood T cell repertoires in COVID-19 (dated by TCRdb to the early 2020s). With respect to the entire study: The collaborator samples originated in the United States, Italy and Spain and spanned the acute and convalescent phases of COVID-19. The material from the prospective study consisted of cDNA or gDNA derived from T cells, B-cell-depleted T cells, or PBMCs. Subjects who had been exposed to COVID-19, were actively infected with it, or had recovered from it provided the deeply sampled blood TCRbeta repertoires that made up the dataset. The repertoires were released in a freely available public database meant as a resource for research on the immune response to SARS-CoV-2. The samples were drawn from the first 160 participants of the ongoing ImmuneRACE study and from under 1,500 subjects provided by 6 global collaborators. The sample metadata nearly always contained a de-identified subject ID, COVID-19 status, age in years and sex. Where HLA class I and class II types were available, the types were taken from metadata supplied by the sample provider, not from assay-based typing. General conclusions and limits of the study: How much clinical and demographic metadata was included differed by source and by participant, and the metadata was provided uncurated.

Collaborating institutions collected whole blood in K2EDTA tubes following their own protocols. For TCRbeta analysis, collaborators shipped samples as frozen whole blood, isolated PBMCs, or DNA extracted from either of those sample types. The immunoSEQ Assay, a bias-controlled multiplex PCR, was used to amplify TCRbeta CDR3 regions from genomic DNA. As for the authors' bioinformatics: The number of nucleated cells in each sample was estimated from the amplification of reference gene primers within the assay. Sequence reads were collapsed and filtered to measure the absolute abundance of every unique TCRbeta CDR3 rearrangement. For each sample, productive Simpson clonality was calculated as the square root of Simpson's diversity index across productive rearrangements. TCRdb took over this immuneACCESS table, retaining in-frame rearrangements with V and J assigned. Such tables are incomplete; in checked studies, under half of the missing clones stem from an unresolved V gene, and the remainder is unexplained. The V and J calls and clone size are taken from that table; D and trimming were inferred from the DNA. The sample table holds some 150,000 clones, of which around nine tenths were seen once. The ten largest clonotypes hold less than 3.5% of the sample.

What was sequenced was peripheral blood. The origin of this receptor is a man between 70 and 80 years old with acute or convalescent COVID-19.

The sequence in DNA is TGTGCCAGCAGCTTAGGAGGCGGGGTATACAATGAGCAGTTCTTC. Protein translation: CASSLGGGVYNEQFF. The chain is encoded by TRBV11-3 joined to TRBJ2-1, with TRBD2 as a weak D call on 6 bases. The CDR3 spans 15 residues, from the cysteine through the phenylalanine. Only CDR3 DNA is held: 45 bases, read in frame from base 1. CDR1 and CDR2, looked up from the germline V gene, are SGHNT and YENEEA. V and J are truncated by 1 base and 4 bases respectively, leaving an intervening sequence of 11 bases.